This T cell receptor (beta chain) is from a study of CD4 T cells in relation to SARS-CoV-2 and coronaviruses. Study-wide results and caveats: Memory recall responses, not primary responses primed in culture, are what the assay detects.

TCRdb keeps only in-frame clones here, not all; method: immunoSEQ multiplex PCR. The top ten clones hold more than 1.1% of a sample with about 59,000 clones, about nine tenths of them seen once. The count of this clone is one. Its cognate antigen is unknown. CD4+ T cells from unexposed donors were obtained before the COVID-19 pandemic (2011-2018). CDR1 is DFQATT and CDR2 is SNEGSKA in the germline V gene (reference sequence). The CDR3 has 15 amino acids. Trimming at V came to 3 bases and at J to 2 bases, leaving 9 bases not matched to a gene. This TCR derives from a human donor in good health. The sample consisted of memory CD4+ T cells from PBMCs. This chain joins TRBV20-1 and TRBJ1-2, with 7 bases aligning to TRBD1. The CDR3 DNA sequence: TGCAGTGCTAGTCTACAGGGGCTTGGGAACTATGGCTACACCTTC. Translation: CSASLQGLGNYGYTF.